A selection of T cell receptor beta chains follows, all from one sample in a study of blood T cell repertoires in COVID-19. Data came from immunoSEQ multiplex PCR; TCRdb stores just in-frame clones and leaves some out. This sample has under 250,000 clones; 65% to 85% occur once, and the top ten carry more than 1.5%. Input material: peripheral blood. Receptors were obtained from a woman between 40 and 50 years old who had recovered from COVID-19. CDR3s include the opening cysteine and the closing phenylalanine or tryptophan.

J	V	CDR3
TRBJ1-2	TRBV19	CASSISGTNYGYTF
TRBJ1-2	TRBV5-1	CASSLVSGNNYGYTF
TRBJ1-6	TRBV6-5	CASSLRTGNNSPLHF
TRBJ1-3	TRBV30	CAWGQTGGGNTIYF
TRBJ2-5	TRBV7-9	CASSPPGETQYF
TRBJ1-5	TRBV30	CACSGTGNQPQHF
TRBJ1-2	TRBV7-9	CASSLTGQGNGYTF
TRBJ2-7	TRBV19	CASSIAGGIYEQYF
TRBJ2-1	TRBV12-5	CASGTGVRNEQFF
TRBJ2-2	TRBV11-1	CASSLGRANTGELFF
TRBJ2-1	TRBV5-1	CASSFSGFEQFF
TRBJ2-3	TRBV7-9	CASSPGRAEDTQYF
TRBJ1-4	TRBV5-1	CASSRDIRNEKLFF
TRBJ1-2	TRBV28	CASSLGQGGPDTF
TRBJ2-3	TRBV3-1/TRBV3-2	CASSTNLAAFTQYF
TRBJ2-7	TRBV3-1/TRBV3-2	CASSQPGTGVYEQYF
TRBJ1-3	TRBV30	CAWSWGGGNTIYF
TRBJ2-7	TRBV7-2	CASSLNPTGISYEQYF
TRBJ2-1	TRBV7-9	CASSRGNEQFF
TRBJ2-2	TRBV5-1	CASLPTGAPNTGELFF
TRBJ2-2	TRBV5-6	CASSVWSSRAGELFF
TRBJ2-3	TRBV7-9	CASSSQGTYGTDTQYF
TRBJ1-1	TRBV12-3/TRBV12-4	CASSNRDTEAFF
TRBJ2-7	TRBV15	CATSSWGTGEGEQYF
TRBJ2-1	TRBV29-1	CSVEGVGAYNEQFF
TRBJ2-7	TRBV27	CASSVDRHYEQYF
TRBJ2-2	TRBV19	CASEPPDRGGTGELFF
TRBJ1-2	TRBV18	CASSTFQQGRANYGYTF
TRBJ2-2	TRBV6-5	CASCRDRGNTGELFF
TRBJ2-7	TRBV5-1	CASSPTGTYEQYF
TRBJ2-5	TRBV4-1	CASSQTTGTFLETQYF
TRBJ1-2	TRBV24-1	CATSDYAMRGYTF
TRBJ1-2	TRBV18	CASSPQETAYGYTF
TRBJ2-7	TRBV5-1	CASSFRRDRGGEQYF
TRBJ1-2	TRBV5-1	CASTPSPGNYGYTF
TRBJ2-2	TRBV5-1	CASSLAPRGTGELFF
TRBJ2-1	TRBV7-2	CASSPRTGDEQFF
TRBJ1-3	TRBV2	CASQANSGNTIYF
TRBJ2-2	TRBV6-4	CASSDSGLFTGELFF
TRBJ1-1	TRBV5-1	CASREHGGNTEAFF
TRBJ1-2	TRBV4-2	CASSQEGATGAAYGYTF
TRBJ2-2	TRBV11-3	CASSPRRDKNTGELFF
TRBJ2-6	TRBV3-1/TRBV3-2	CASSRVEANVLTF
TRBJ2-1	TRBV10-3	CAISEIGQGHYNEQFF
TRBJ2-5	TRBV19	CASSRARQGAETQYF